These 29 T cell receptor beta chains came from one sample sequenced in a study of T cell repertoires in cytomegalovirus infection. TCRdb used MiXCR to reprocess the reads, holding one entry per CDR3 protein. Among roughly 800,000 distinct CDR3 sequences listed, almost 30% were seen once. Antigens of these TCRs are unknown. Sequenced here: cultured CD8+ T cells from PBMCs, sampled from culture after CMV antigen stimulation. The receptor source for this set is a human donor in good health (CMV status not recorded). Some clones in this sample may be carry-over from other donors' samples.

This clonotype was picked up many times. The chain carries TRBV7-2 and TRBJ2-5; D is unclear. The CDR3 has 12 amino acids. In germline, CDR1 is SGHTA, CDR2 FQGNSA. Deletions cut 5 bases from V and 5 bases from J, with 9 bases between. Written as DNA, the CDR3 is TGTGCCAGCAGCCCACTAAGGGAGACCCAGTACTTC. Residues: CASSPLRETQYF. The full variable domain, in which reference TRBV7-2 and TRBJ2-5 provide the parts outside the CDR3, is GAGVSQSPSNKVTEKGKDVELRCDPISGHTALYWYRQSLGQGLEFLIYFQGNSAPDKSGLPSDRFSAERTGGSVSTLTIQRTQQEDSAVYLCASSPLRETQYFGPGTRLLVL.

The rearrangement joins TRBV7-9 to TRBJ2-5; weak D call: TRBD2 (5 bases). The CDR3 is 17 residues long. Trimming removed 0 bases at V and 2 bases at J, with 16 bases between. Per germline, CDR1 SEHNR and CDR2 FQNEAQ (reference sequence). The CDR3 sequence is CASSLALARRAQETQYF. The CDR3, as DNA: TGTGCCAGCAGCTTAGCTCTAGCCCGAAGAGCTCAAGAGACCCAGTACTTC.

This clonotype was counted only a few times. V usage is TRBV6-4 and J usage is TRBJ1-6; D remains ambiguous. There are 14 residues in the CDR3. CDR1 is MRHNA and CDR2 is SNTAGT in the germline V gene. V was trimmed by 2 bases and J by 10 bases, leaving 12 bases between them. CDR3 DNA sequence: TGTGCCAGCAGTGACGGGCGTTTTGGATCACCCCTCCACTTT. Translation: CASSDGRFGSPLHF.

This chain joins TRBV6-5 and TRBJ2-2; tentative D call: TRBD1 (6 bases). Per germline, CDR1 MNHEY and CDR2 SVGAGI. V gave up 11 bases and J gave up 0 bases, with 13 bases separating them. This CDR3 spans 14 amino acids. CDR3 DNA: TGTGCCCTTGCTGAGGGGGCGAACACCGGGGAGCTGTTTTTT. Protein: CALAEGANTGELFF.

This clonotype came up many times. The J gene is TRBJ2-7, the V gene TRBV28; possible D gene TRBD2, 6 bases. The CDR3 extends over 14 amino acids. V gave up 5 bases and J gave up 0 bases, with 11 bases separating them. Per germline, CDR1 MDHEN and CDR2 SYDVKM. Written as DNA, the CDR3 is TGTGCCAGCAGTCCAGCCGGGAGCTCCTACGAGCAGTACGTC. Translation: CASSPAGSSYEQYV.

CDR3 in amino acids: CASSMIRDGFNYGYTF. The DNA for the CDR3 is TGTGCCAGTAGTATGATCAGGGACGGATTTAACTATGGCTACACCTTC. The rearrangement joins TRBV19 to TRBJ1-2; D may be TRBD1 (5 bases). Trimming left V 3 bases short and J 1 base short, with 15 bases between. The germline V gene has CDR1 LNHDA and CDR2 SQIVND (reference sequence). The CDR3 is 16 amino acids.

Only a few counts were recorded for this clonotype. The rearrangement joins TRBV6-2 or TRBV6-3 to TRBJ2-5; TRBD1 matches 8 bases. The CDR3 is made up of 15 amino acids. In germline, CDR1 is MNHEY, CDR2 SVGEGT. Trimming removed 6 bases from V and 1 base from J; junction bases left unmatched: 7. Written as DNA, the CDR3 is TGTGCCAGCAGCACCGGGACAGGAGTCCAAGAGACCCAGTACTTC. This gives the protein CASSTGTGVQETQYF.

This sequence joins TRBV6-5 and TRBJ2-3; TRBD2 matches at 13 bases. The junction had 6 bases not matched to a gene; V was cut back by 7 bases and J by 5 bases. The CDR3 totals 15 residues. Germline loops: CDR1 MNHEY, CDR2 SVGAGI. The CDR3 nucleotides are TGTGCCAGCACCTTACTAGCGGGGGGGCGAGATACGCAGTATTTT. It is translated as CASTLLAGGRDTQYF.

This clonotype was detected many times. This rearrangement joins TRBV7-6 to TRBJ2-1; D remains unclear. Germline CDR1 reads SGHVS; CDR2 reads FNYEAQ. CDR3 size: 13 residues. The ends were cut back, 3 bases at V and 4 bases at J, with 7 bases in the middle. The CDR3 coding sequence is TGTGCCAGCAGCTTGGTCATATACAATGAGCAGTTCTTC. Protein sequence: CASSLVIYNEQFF. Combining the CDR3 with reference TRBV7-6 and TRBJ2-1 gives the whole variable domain GAGVSQSPRYKVTKRGQDVALRCDPISGHVSLYWYRQALGQGPEFLTYFNYEAQQDKSGLPNDRFSAERPEGSISTLTIQRTEQRDSAMYRCASSLVIYNEQFFGPGTRLTVL.

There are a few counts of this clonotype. CDR3 coding DNA: TGTGCCATCAGTGAAGACACTCCCTACGAGCAGTACGTC. Protein: CAISEDTPYEQYV. The chain has TRBV10-3 and TRBJ2-7, with D uncertain. Germline assignment: CDR1 ENHRY and CDR2 SYGVKD. The CDR3 is 13 amino acids. Trimming left V 3 bases short and J 2 bases short, with 8 bases between.

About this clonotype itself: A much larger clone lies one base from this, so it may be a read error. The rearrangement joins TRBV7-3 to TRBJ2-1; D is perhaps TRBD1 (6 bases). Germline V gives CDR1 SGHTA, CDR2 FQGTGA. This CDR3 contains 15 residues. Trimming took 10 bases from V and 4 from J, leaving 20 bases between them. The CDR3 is CANSPPGTPYNEQFF. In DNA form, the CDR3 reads TGTGCCAACAGTCCTCCGGGGACACCTTACAATGAGCAGTTCTTC.

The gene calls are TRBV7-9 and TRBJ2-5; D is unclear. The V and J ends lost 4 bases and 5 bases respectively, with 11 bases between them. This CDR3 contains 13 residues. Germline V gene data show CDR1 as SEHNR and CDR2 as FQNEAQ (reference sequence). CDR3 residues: CASSWGGDETQYF. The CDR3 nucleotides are TGTGCCAGCAGCTGGGGTGGAGACGAGACCCAGTACTTC.

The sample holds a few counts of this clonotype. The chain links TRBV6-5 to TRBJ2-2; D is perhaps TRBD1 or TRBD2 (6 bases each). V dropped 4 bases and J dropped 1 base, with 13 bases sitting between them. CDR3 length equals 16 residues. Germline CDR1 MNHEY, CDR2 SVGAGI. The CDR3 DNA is TGTGCCAGCAGTTTTCCCGGGGGCTTGAACACCGGGGAGCTGTTTTTT. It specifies CASSFPGGLNTGELFF.

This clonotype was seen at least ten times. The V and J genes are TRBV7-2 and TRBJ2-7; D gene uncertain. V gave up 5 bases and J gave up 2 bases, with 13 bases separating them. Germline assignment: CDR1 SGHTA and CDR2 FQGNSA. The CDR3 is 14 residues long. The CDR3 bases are TGTGCCAGCAGCCACCTTGACCTCCCCTACGAGCAGTACTTC. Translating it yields CASSHLDLPYEQYF.

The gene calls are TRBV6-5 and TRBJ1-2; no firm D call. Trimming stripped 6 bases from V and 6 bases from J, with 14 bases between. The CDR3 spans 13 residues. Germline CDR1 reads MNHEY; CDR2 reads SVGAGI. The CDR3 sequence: CASSPIGVHGYTF. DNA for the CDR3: TGTGCCAGCAGCCCGATAGGAGTCCATGGCTACACCTTC.

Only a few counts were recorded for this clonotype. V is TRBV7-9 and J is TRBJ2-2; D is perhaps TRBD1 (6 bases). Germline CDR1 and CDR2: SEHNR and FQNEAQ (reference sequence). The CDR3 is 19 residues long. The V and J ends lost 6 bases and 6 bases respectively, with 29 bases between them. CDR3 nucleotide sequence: TGTGCCAGCAGTACCAGCAGGCTGAACCCGCAAACAGGGTCCGGGGAGCTGTTTTTT. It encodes CASSTSRLNPQTGSGELFF.

CDR3 in DNA: TGTGCCAGCAGCGCATTCACAGGGGGCGCAAACAATGAGCAGTTCTTC. Protein: CASSAFTGGANNEQFF. J is TRBJ2-1 and V is TRBV9, with 9 bases fitting TRBD1. This CDR3 is 16 amino acids long. CDR1 and CDR2 (germline): SGDLS, YYNGEE. The junction had 9 bases not matched to a gene; V was cut back by 3 bases and J by 5 bases.

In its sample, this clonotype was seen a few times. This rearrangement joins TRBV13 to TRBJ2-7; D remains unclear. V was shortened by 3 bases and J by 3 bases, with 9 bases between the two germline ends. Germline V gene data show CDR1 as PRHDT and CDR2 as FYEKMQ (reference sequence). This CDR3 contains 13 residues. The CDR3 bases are TGTGCCAGCAGCTTCCAGGAAGTCTACGAGCAGTACTTC. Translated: CASSFQEVYEQYF.

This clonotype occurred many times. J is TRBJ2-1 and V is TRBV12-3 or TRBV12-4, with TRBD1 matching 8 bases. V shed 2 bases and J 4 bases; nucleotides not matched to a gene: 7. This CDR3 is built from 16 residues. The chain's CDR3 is CASSLRQGAGYNEQFF. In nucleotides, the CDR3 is TGTGCCAGCAGTTTAAGGCAGGGGGCGGGATACAATGAGCAGTTCTTC.

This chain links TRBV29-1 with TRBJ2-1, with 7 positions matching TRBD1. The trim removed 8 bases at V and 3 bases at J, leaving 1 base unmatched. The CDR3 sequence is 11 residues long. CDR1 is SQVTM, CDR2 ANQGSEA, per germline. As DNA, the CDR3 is TGCAGCTGGGACAGCTACAATGAGCAGTTCTTC. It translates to CSWDSYNEQFF.

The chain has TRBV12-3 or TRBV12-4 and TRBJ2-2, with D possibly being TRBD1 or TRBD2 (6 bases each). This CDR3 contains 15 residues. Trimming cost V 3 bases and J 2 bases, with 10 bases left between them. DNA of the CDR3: TGTGCCAGCAGTTTGCCGGGGGCAAACACCGGGGAGCTGTTTTTT. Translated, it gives CASSLPGANTGELFF.

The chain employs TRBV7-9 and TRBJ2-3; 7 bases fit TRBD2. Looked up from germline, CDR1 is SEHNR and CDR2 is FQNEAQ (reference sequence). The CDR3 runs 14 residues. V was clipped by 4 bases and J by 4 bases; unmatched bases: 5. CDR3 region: CASSSQRGPDTQYF. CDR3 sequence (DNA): TGTGCCAGCAGCTCGCAGCGGGGCCCAGATACGCAGTATTTT.

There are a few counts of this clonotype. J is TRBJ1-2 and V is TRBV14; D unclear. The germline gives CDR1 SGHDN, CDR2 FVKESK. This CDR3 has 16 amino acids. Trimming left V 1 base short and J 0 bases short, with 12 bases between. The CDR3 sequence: CASSQVRTGANYGYTF. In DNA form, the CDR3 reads TGTGCCAGCAGCCAAGTCCGGACGGGAGCTAACTATGGCTACACCTTC.

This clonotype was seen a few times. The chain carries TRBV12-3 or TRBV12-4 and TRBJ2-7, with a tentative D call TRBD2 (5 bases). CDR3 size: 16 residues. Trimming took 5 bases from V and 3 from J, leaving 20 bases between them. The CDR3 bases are TGTGCCAGCAGTCCCTCGATTTTACTGACTAACTACGAGCAGTACTTC. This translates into CASSPSILLTNYEQYF.

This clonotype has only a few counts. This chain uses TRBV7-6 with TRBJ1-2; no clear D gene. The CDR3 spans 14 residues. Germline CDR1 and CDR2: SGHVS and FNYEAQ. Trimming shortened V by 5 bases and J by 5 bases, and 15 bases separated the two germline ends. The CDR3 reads CASSPPNLAYGYTF. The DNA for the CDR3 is TGTGCCAGCAGCCCCCCCAACCTCGCATATGGCTACACCTTC.

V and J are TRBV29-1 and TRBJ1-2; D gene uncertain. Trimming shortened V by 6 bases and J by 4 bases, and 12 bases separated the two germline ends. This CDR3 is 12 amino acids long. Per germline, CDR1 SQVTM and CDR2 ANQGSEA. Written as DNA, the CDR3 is TGCAGCGTCCACACTGGAGGCTATGGCTACACCTTC. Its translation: CSVHTGGYGYTF.

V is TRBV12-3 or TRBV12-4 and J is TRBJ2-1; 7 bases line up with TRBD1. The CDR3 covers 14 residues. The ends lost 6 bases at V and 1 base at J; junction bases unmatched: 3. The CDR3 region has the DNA TGTGCCAGCAGAAGACAGGGTTCCTACAATGAGCAGTTCTTC. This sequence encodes CASRRQGSYNEQFF.

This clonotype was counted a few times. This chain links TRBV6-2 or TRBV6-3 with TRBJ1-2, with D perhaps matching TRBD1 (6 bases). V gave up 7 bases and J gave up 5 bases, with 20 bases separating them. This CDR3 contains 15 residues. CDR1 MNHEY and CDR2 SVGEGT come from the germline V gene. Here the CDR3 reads CASNQKGTLWYGYTF. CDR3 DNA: TGTGCCAGCAATCAAAAAGGGACATTGTGGTATGGCTACACCTTC.

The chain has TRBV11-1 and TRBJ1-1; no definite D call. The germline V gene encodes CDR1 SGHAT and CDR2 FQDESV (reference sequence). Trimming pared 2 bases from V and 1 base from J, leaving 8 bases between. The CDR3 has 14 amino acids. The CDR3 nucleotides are TGTGCCAGCAGCTTAATGTCGGAGAACACTGAAGCTTTCTTT. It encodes CASSLMSENTEAFF.